These 20 T cell receptor beta chains originate from one sample sequenced in a study of T-cell reconstitution after alpha-beta-depleted transplantation in children. Researchers prepared the TCRbeta library using unique molecular identifiers, the study reports. Via MiXCR, TCRdb re-called the PCR reads, giving one row per CDR3 protein. Of 350,000 to 400,000 distinct CDR3 sequences in the sample, roughly 14% were seen once. Specimen: PBMCs, collected from the stem cell graft. Source of these receptors: a human donor who donated a stem cell graft to a child with Fanconi anemia.

A few counts support this clonotype. The chain links TRBV5-1 to TRBJ2-2; D may be TRBD1 (6 bases). The CDR3 runs 15 residues. Trimming shortened V by 4 bases and J by 2 bases, and 12 bases separated the two germline ends. The germline gives CDR1 SGHRS, CDR2 YFSETQ. This chain's CDR3 is CASSPGQSNTGELFF. The CDR3 nucleotides are TGCGCCAGCAGCCCTGGACAGTCAAACACCGGGGAGCTGTTTTTT.

This clonotype was detected a few times. The chain uses TRBV10-3 and TRBJ1-4, with D maybe TRBD1 (5 bases). The CDR3 contains 14 residues. Trimming pared 4 bases from V and 8 bases from J, leaving 14 bases between. CDR1 and CDR2 (germline): ENHRY, SYGVKD. CDR3 in DNA: TGTGCCATCAGTGGGGACCGACGAGGAGAAAAACTGTTTTTT. Residues: CAISGDRRGEKLFF.

V usage is TRBV12-3 or TRBV12-4 and J usage is TRBJ2-5, with TRBD2 matching over 10 bases. V was clipped by 0 bases and J by 6 bases; unmatched bases: 4. This CDR3 comprises 15 residues. Here the CDR3 reads CASSLAGLARKTQYF. Written as DNA, the CDR3 is TGTGCCAGCAGTTTAGCGGGACTAGCGAGGAAGACCCAGTACTTC.

The V gene is TRBV7-6, the J gene TRBJ2-1, with D possibly being TRBD1 or TRBD2 (5 bases each). CDR3 size: 14 residues. CDR1 is SGHVS, CDR2 FNYEAQ, per germline. V dropped 5 bases and J dropped 4 bases, with 12 bases sitting between them. This chain's CDR3 is CASSMRGIYNEQFF. CDR3 coding DNA: TGTGCCAGCAGCATGAGGGGAATTTACAATGAGCAGTTCTTC.

The table lists this clonotype with a few counts. The chain employs TRBV29-1 and TRBJ2-7; 7 bases agree with TRBD1. Germline V gives CDR1 SQVTM, CDR2 ANQGSEA. V shed 4 bases, J shed 5 bases, and the junction held 5 bases outside the gene matches. The CDR3 has 12 residues. This CDR3 reads CSVVRGLDEQYF. CDR3 bases: TGCAGCGTTGTAAGGGGGCTGGACGAGCAGTACTTC.

The CDR3 loop reads CASSQDLGGTGELFF. CDR3 in DNA: TGTGCCAGCAGCCAAGATCTTGGTGGCACCGGGGAGCTGTTTTTT. The chain carries TRBV3-1 and TRBJ2-2; D is unresolved. The CDR3 consists of 15 residues. Trimming left V 0 bases short and J 4 bases short, with 9 bases between. Germline assignment: CDR1 LGHDT and CDR2 YNNKEL (reference sequence).

This clonotype has only one observation. The J gene is TRBJ1-6, the V gene TRBV4-2; 7 nucleotides agree with TRBD1. With 0 bases clipped from V and 7 bases from J, the junction kept 3 bases outside the gene matches. The CDR3 is 15 amino acids. Germline CDR1 is LGHNA and CDR2 is YNFKEQ. The CDR3 region is CASSQDLQGNSPLHF. CDR3 nucleotides: TGTGCCAGCAGCCAAGATCTACAGGGGAATTCACCCCTCCACTTT.

This clonotype occurred many times. This chain links TRBV18 with TRBJ2-1, with TRBD2 matching 10 bases. Germline V gene lookup returns CDR1 KGHSH and CDR2 LQKENI. Trimming cost V 2 bases and J 5 bases; bases outside gene matches: 6. The CDR3 covers 16 residues. This CDR3 reads CASSPFRLAGDNEQFF. The DNA of the CDR3 is TGTGCCAGCTCACCATTTAGACTAGCGGGCGACAATGAGCAGTTCTTC.

Only one count was recorded for this clonotype. CDR3 sequence reads: CASIGLGGTGELFF. CDR3 nucleotides: TGTGCCAGCATCGGACTAGGGGGTACCGGGGAGCTGTTTTTT. V and J are TRBV6-1 and TRBJ2-2; possibly TRBD2 for D (7 bases). The CDR3 runs 14 residues. With 7 bases removed from V and 5 bases from J, the gap between germline ends came to 14 bases. CDR1 is MNHNS, CDR2 SASEGT, per germline.

This clonotype has at least ten counts. J is TRBJ2-4 and V is TRBV5-1; no clear D. The germline gives CDR1 SGHRS, CDR2 YFSETQ. V was cut by 0 bases and J by 2 bases, with 9 bases left in between. This CDR3 is 15 amino acids long. Written as DNA, the CDR3 is TGCGCCAGCAGCTTGGGACCACAGACCAAAAACATTCAGTACTTC. Its translation is CASSLGPQTKNIQYF.

This clonotype was counted ten times or more. The V and J genes are TRBV5-1 and TRBJ1-2, with D tentatively TRBD1 (6 bases). This CDR3 contains 13 residues. Looked up from germline, CDR1 is SGHRS and CDR2 is YFSETQ. V lost 4 bases and J 3 bases, leaving 10 bases between the germline ends. Written as DNA, the CDR3 is TGCGCCAGCAGCCCGGACAGTTACTATGGCTACACCTTC. It encodes CASSPDSYYGYTF.

The V and J genes are TRBV12-3 or TRBV12-4 and TRBJ1-2; TRBD1 matches 7 bases. CDR3 length: 14 residues. Trimming took 3 bases from V and 5 from J; bases not matched to a gene: 6. The CDR3 DNA reads as TGTGCCAGCAGTTTCGGACAGGCCCTATATGGCTACACCTTC. It codes for CASSFGQALYGYTF.

This clonotype was detected a few times. V usage is TRBV5-1 and J usage is TRBJ1-4; a weak D match, TRBD1 (5 bases). The germline gives CDR1 SGHRS, CDR2 YFSETQ. V was clipped by 4 bases and J by 0 bases, with 16 bases between them. This CDR3 contains 17 residues. The CDR3, as DNA: TGCGCCAGCAGCCCTAGACAGCCTAGAGCAACTAATGAAAAACTGTTTTTT. Protein sequence: CASSPRQPRATNEKLFF.

Concerning this clonotype itself: Sequence at one end of the junction differs from germline and may be a read error. V usage is TRBV6-2 or TRBV6-3 and J usage is TRBJ1-1; D possibly corresponds to TRBD1 (6 bases). This CDR3 has 15 amino acids. Germline V lookup: CDR1 MNHEY, CDR2 SVGEGT. The CDR3 bases are TGTGCCAGCAGTTTATATTTAACAGGGAACGCTGAAGCTTTCTTT. Translated, it gives CASSLYLTGNAEAFF.

The chain combines TRBV11-2 with TRBJ1-2; TRBD1 aligns across 10 bases. Germline V lookup: CDR1 SGHAT, CDR2 FQNNGV. J was trimmed by 7 bases and V by 6 bases; bases with no gene match: 26. The CDR3 runs 20 residues. The CDR3 sequence is CASSQAITHRMGTGASGYTF. The CDR3 nucleotides read TGTGCCAGCAGTCAAGCCATCACCCACCGTATGGGGACAGGGGCGAGTGGCTACACCTTC.

The chain recombines TRBV18 with TRBJ2-5; 9 nucleotides align to TRBD2. Losses at the gene ends were 4 bases for V and 1 base for J; bases not matched to a gene: 4. Germline loops: CDR1 KGHSH, CDR2 LQKENI. This CDR3 comprises 15 residues. Written as DNA, the CDR3 is TGTGCCAGCTCACGGAAAGCGGGGGGCCAAGAGACCCAGTACTTC. Its protein product is CASSRKAGGQETQYF. Together with reference TRBV18 and TRBJ2-5, the CDR3 gives the full variable domain: NAGVMQNPRHLVRRRGQEARLRCSPMKGHSHVYWYRQLPEEGLKFMVYLQKENIIDESGMPKERFSAEFPKEGPSILRIQQVVRGDSAAYFCASSRKAGGQETQYFGPGTRLLVL.

The genes are TRBV4-2 and TRBJ1-2; D is ambiguous. The V gene's germline CDR1 is LGHNA and CDR2 YNFKEQ. The CDR3 contains 13 residues. The V end lost 0 bases, the J end lost 8 bases, and 10 bases lay between the germline ends. CDR3 nucleotide sequence: TGTGCCAGCAGCCAAGATCAAGGCCCGGGCTACACCTTC. This sequence encodes CASSQDQGPGYTF.

The gene calls are TRBV12-3 or TRBV12-4 and TRBJ2-1; the match to TRBD2 covers 9 bases. Trimming at V came to 10 bases and at J to 7 bases, leaving 11 bases not matched to a gene. The CDR3 runs 14 residues. The CDR3 DNA is TGTGCCACCCTGACCGGACTAGCGAATAATGAGCAGTTCTTC. This encodes CATLTGLANNEQFF.

The gene calls are TRBV9 and TRBJ2-1, with TRBD1 matching over 7 bases. CDR1 is SGDLS and CDR2 is YYNGEE in the germline V gene. CDR3 length equals 14 residues. The ends lost 3 bases at V and 9 bases at J; junction bases unmatched: 9. The CDR3 reads CASSATTGNGEQFF. The CDR3 DNA reads as TGTGCCAGCAGCGCTACGACAGGGAATGGTGAGCAGTTCTTC.

There are a few counts of this clonotype. The V gene is TRBV9, the J gene TRBJ2-7; 14 nucleotides agree with TRBD2. The CDR3 runs 16 residues. The ends lost 2 bases at V and 2 bases at J; junction bases unmatched: 3. Germline lookup yields CDR1 SGDLS and CDR2 YYNGEE. The CDR3 DNA follows: TGTGCCAGCAGCGTGGGGACTAGCGGGAGTACCTACGAGCAGTACTTC. Protein: CASSVGTSGSTYEQYF.